This T cell receptor beta chain was sequenced in a study of T cell repertoires in cytomegalovirus infection. TCRdb recomputed calls from the reads with MiXCR, one row per CDR3 protein. The table lists a few hundred thousand distinct CDR3 sequences, approximately 9.5% of them singletons. The sequencing input was PBMCs. This clonotype was obtained from a human donor in good health (CMV status not recorded). Some clones in this sample may be carry-over from other donors' samples.

The CDR3 reads CASSIRTGWKAEAFF. The CDR3 bases are TGTGCCAGTAGTATACGAACAGGGTGGAAGGCTGAAGCTTTCTTT. V and J are TRBV19 and TRBJ1-1; D may be TRBD1 (6 bases). Germline CDR1 and CDR2: LNHDA and SQIVND (reference sequence). V was cut by 2 bases and J by 6 bases, with 16 bases left in between. The CDR3 length is 15 residues.